The 7 T cell receptor beta chains below were found in one sample sequenced in a study of T cell changes during pregnancy in multiple sclerosis. Measured with immunoSEQ multiplex PCR; TCRdb has only the in-frame clones, and not every one. The repertoire holds fewer than 60,000 clones, with approximately 91% as singletons. The sequencing here drew on peripheral blood, taken in the second trimester of pregnancy. All receptors derive from a female donor with multiple sclerosis, enrolled in a pregnancy study.

V is TRBV7-6 and J is TRBJ2-2, with D perhaps TRBD2 (5 bases). This CDR3 has 19 residues. Germline V CDR1 and CDR2: SGHVS, FNYEAQ. V dropped 3 bases and J dropped 5 bases, with 25 bases sitting between them. The chain's CDR3 is CASSLSVPGGVGITGELFF. CDR3 coding DNA: TGTGCCAGCAGCTTGTCAGTTCCAGGTGGAGTCGGGATAACCGGGGAGCTGTTTTTT. The full variable domain, rest sourced from reference TRBV7-6 and TRBJ2-2, is GAGVSQSPRYKVTKRGQDVALRCDPISGHVSLYWYRQALGQGPEFLTYFNYEAQQDKSGLPNDRFSAERPEGSISTLTIQRTEQRDSAMYRCASSLSVPGGVGITGELFFGEGSRLTVL.

This chain joins TRBV5-1 and TRBJ1-2; 8 nucleotides agree with TRBD1. Germline CDR1 SGHRS, CDR2 YFSETQ. V was clipped by 3 bases and J by 5 bases; unmatched bases: 9. This CDR3 has 15 residues. The CDR3 nucleotides are TGCGCCAGCAGCTCGCCGGACAGGGCGGAGTATGGCTACACCTTC. Its protein product is CASSSPDRAEYGYTF.

The CDR3 nucleotides read TGTGCCAGCAGTGTACCGGGACTAGCGGGGGGGTCGCGGCAGTACTTC. Residues: CASSVPGLAGGSRQYF. This chain joins TRBV28 and TRBJ2-7, with 16 bases aligning to TRBD2. The CDR3 sequence is 16 residues long. Germline CDR1 is MDHEN and CDR2 is SYDVKM. V was clipped by 5 bases and J by 9 bases; unmatched bases: 10.

The rearrangement links TRBV13 to TRBJ2-1; 11 bases fit TRBD2. Unmatched junction bases numbered 2, after V lost 1 base and J lost 6 bases. The CDR3 extends over 15 amino acids. Germline V CDR1 and CDR2: PRHDT, FYEKMQ (reference sequence). Here the CDR3 DNA reads TGTGCCAGCAGCTTAGATAGCGGGGGGGCCAATGAGCAGTTCTTC. Its translation is CASSLDSGGANEQFF.

The rearrangement links TRBV19 to TRBJ1-1; D not certain. This CDR3 spans 12 amino acids. V lost 5 bases to trimming and J lost 6 bases, with 10 bases between them. Germline loops: CDR1 LNHDA, CDR2 SQIVND (reference sequence). The DNA for the CDR3 is TGTGCCAGTAGTCCCGGAGGGTCTGAAGCTTTCTTT. Its protein product is CASSPGGSEAFF.

The chain has TRBV5-6 and TRBJ2-7; a weak D match, TRBD2 (5 bases). The CDR3 has 15 amino acids. V was cut by 0 bases and J by 3 bases, with 13 bases left in between. Per germline, CDR1 SGHDT and CDR2 YYEEEE. The CDR3 DNA follows: TGTGCCAGCAGCTTGGTGGCAGATCGGGACTACGAGCAGTACTTC. Its translation: CASSLVADRDYEQYF.

The chain carries TRBV27 and TRBJ2-2; 7 bases fit TRBD2. CDR3 length: 15 amino acids. CDR1 is MNHEY and CDR2 is SMNVEV in the germline V gene (reference sequence). V shed 4 bases, J shed 0 bases, and the junction held 2 bases outside the gene matches. This CDR3 is CASSWEGTNTGELFF. The CDR3 DNA reads as TGTGCCAGCAGTTGGGAGGGTACGAACACCGGGGAGCTGTTTTTT.